Included here is one TCR beta chain sequence, with context. The data are from a study of blood T cell repertoires in COVID-19. Overall study context: Spain, Italy and the United States supplied samples that represented acute and convalescent COVID-19.

This CDR3 spans 15 amino acids. With 2 bases clipped from V and 8 bases from J, the junction kept 6 bases outside the gene matches. Germline V CDR1 and CDR2: SGHVS, FQNEAQ. Sequencing used immunoSEQ multiplex PCR; TCRdb keeps in-frame clones, though not all of them. The sample contains some 60,000 clones, 82% of which appear only once. The sequence was collected from a human donor in a cohort sampled during active COVID-19. The sequencing input was peripheral blood. The rearrangement links TRBV7-8 to TRBJ1-6; 7 bases fit TRBD1. CDR3 region: CASSLRSQGDSPLHF. Written as DNA, the CDR3 is TGTGCCAGCAGCTTACGGTCCCAGGGGGATTCACCCCTCCACTTT.